The 20 T cell receptor beta chains below all came from one sample that was sequenced in a study of T cells in localized non-small cell lung cancer. Some clones are missing from TCRdb's copy, which holds only in-frame ones; the method was immunoSEQ multiplex PCR. The sample has 100,000 to 150,000 clones, around 89% seen once; the top ten hold 1.5% to 2%. The material sequenced was peripheral blood, taken before any cancer treatment. Receptors were obtained from a female donor over 55 with stage I lung adenocarcinoma.

This clone was counted between two and nine times. This chain uses TRBV29-1 with TRBJ1-1; D is unresolved. Between the trimmed V and J ends, which lost 3 bases and 4 bases, there was a span of 12 bases. Germline CDR1 SQVTM, CDR2 ANQGSEA. The CDR3 covers 13 residues. Written as DNA, the CDR3 is TGCAGCGTTGACACGGTTTTGGGCACTGAAGCTTTCTTT. The encoded protein is CSVDTVLGTEAFF.

V usage is TRBV4-2 and J usage is TRBJ2-3; D perhaps matches TRBD2 (5 bases). The CDR3 has 18 residues. Trimming shortened V by 0 bases and J by 4 bases, and 20 bases separated the two germline ends. The germline gives CDR1 LGHNA, CDR2 YNFKEQ. This CDR3 is CASSQERRVDQWADTQYF. DNA for the CDR3: TGTGCCAGCAGCCAAGAACGGCGGGTAGACCAGTGGGCAGATACGCAGTATTTT.

The chain uses TRBV4-2 and TRBJ1-4; TRBD1 matches 9 bases. V dropped 4 bases and J dropped 7; count of bases not matched to a gene: 7. The germline V gene encodes CDR1 LGHNA and CDR2 YNFKEQ. The CDR3 runs to 15 residues. CDR3 DNA sequence: TGTGCCAGCAGCCCTTTGGACAGGGGAAGTGAAAAACTGTTTTTT. Translation: CASSPLDRGSEKLFF.

The chain uses TRBV27 and TRBJ2-5; 7 bases fit TRBD2. The CDR3 runs 13 residues. The germline CDR1 and CDR2 sequences are MNHEY and SMNVEV (reference sequence). Losses at the gene ends were 5 bases for V and 7 bases for J; bases not matched to a gene: 7. The CDR3 is CASSPSASGTQYF. The CDR3, as DNA: TGTGCCAGCAGTCCCTCGGCTAGCGGGACCCAGTACTTC.

This clone was found a few times. The chain couples TRBV10-3 to TRBJ2-7; 11 nucleotides align to TRBD1. The CDR3 is 16 amino acids. Per the germline V gene, CDR1 is ENHRY and CDR2 is SYGVKD. J lost 4 bases, V lost 0 bases, and 5 bases had no gene match. CDR3 in DNA: TGTGCCATCAGTGAGTCGACTCGGGACAGGGGGTACGAGCAGTACTTC. Translation gives CAISESTRDRGYEQYF.

The chain carries TRBV28 and TRBJ1-2; 8 nucleotides align to TRBD1. After removal of 5 bases from V and 13 bases from J, the junction contained 9 bases not matched to a gene. The CDR3 runs to 12 residues. CDR1 and CDR2 (germline): MDHEN, SYDVKM. The DNA of the CDR3 is TGTGCCAGCAGTCTAGCGGGACAGGCTTGCACCTTC. Protein sequence: CASSLAGQACTF.

This chain uses TRBV2 with TRBJ1-2, with no clear D. V lost 1 base and J lost 8, with 11 bases in between. Looked up from germline, CDR1 is SNHLY and CDR2 is FYNNEI. CDR3 length: 13 residues. The CDR3 protein is CASSEGVVGGYTF. The CDR3 DNA reads TGTGCCAGCAGTGAAGGGGTGGTGGGGGGCTACACCTTC.

V and J are TRBV5-1 and TRBJ2-7; D remains ambiguous. The V and J ends lost 0 bases and 0 bases respectively, with 7 bases between them. The CDR3 totals 14 residues. Germline CDR1 SGHRS, CDR2 YFSETQ. The CDR3 protein is CASSLGVSSYEQYF. In DNA, the CDR3 is TGCGCCAGCAGCTTGGGGGTAAGCTCCTACGAGCAGTACTTC.

The chain has TRBV27 and TRBJ2-7; 8 positions agree with TRBD2. This CDR3 has 17 amino acids. V shed 2 bases and J 5 bases; nucleotides not matched to a gene: 14. In germline, CDR1 is MNHEY, CDR2 SMNVEV (reference sequence). CDR3 in amino acids: CASSLAGTRRGGNEQYF. CDR3 nucleotides: TGTGCCAGCAGTTTAGCTGGGACTAGGAGGGGGGGCAACGAGCAGTACTTC.

This chain uses TRBV11-3 with TRBJ1-3; D possibly corresponds to TRBD1 (6 bases). The CDR3 covers 15 residues. Looked up from germline, CDR1 is SGHNT and CDR2 is YENEEA. Trimming took off 5 bases at V and 0 bases at J, with 11 bases between the two ends. The CDR3 spells CASSQDSHSGNTIYF. In DNA form, the CDR3 reads TGTGCCAGCAGCCAGGACAGCCACTCTGGAAACACCATATATTTT.

This sequence joins TRBV2 and TRBJ2-7; no reliable D call. The CDR3 runs 13 residues. CDR1 SNHLY and CDR2 FYNNEI come from the germline V gene. The ends were cut back, 6 bases at V and 1 base at J, with 10 bases in the middle. The CDR3 loop is CASRSQKSYEQYF. CDR3 in DNA: TGTGCCAGCAGGAGCCAGAAATCCTACGAGCAGTACTTC.

The V gene is TRBV6-6, the J gene TRBJ1-1; 7 bases match TRBD1. The CDR3 has 14 residues. J lost 2 bases, V lost 5 bases, and 5 bases had no gene match. Per the germline V gene, CDR1 is MNHNY and CDR2 is SVGAGI (reference sequence). CDR3 sequence: CASSHGTANTEAFF. The DNA of the CDR3 is TGTGCCAGCAGTCATGGGACAGCTAACACTGAAGCTTTCTTT.

The rearrangement uses TRBV29-1 and TRBJ2-7, with D perhaps assigned TRBD1 or TRBD2 (6 bases each). Germline loops: CDR1 SQVTM, CDR2 ANQGSEA. The V gene lost 8 bases and the J gene lost 6 bases, with 20 bases spanning the gap. This CDR3 has 13 residues. The CDR3 DNA follows: TGCAGCTACCGACAGGTTCTCGGGGGCGAGCAGTACTTC. Translating it yields CSYRQVLGGEQYF.

This chain connects TRBV10-3 to TRBJ2-7, with 8 nucleotides matching TRBD1. The CDR3 covers 14 residues. Per germline, CDR1 ENHRY and CDR2 SYGVKD. V lost 7 bases and J lost 0; bases outside the gene matches: 5. The CDR3 is CAIKMGQDSYEQYF. The CDR3 bases are TGTGCCATCAAAATGGGACAGGACTCCTACGAGCAGTACTTC.

The genes are TRBV7-3 and TRBJ2-1; 9 positions agree with TRBD2. The CDR3 spans 14 residues. Germline values: CDR1 SGHTA, CDR2 FQGTGA. After removal of 5 bases from V and 6 bases from J, the junction contained 5 bases not matched to a gene. Written as DNA, the CDR3 is TGTGCCAGCAGCGTCGCGGGAGGGCCCAATGAGCAGTTCTTC. It is translated as CASSVAGGPNEQFF.

This chain uses TRBV7-3 with TRBJ2-5; 8 bases agree with TRBD2. The V gene's germline CDR1 is SGHTA and CDR2 FQGTGA. J lost 4 bases, V lost 5 bases, and 12 bases had no gene match. The CDR3 is 16 amino acids. The CDR3 coding sequence is TGTGCCAGCAGCAGGCATACAGCGGGAGCTGCAGAGACCCAGTACTTC. It is translated as CASSRHTAGAAETQYF.

The V gene is TRBV7-9, the J gene TRBJ2-7, with no clear D. V was pared by 1 base and J by 6 bases, with 4 bases between. From germline, CDR1 is SEHNR and CDR2 FQNEAQ (reference sequence). The CDR3 runs 11 residues. CDR3 bases: TGTGCCAGCAGCTTAGAGAGCGAGCAGTACTTC. As protein: CASSLESEQYF.

The gene calls are TRBV11-3 and TRBJ2-5, with D unresolved. The CDR3 covers 13 residues. Germline V gene sequence: CDR1 SGHNT, CDR2 YENEEA. The germline V and J ends were trimmed by 2 bases and 5 bases, with 9 bases remaining between them. The chain's CDR3 is CASSLMSRETQYF. As DNA, the CDR3 is TGTGCCAGCAGCTTAATGTCTCGGGAGACCCAGTACTTC. Drawing the rest from reference TRBV11-3 and TRBJ2-5, the complete variable domain is EAGVVQSPRYKIIEKKQPVAFWCNPISGHNTLYWYLQNLGQGPELLIRYENEEAVDDSQLPKDRFSAERLKGVDSTLKIQPAELGDSAVYLCASSLMSRETQYFGPGTRLLVL.

V gene TRBV29-1 combines with J gene TRBJ2-2, with D unresolved. The V gene's germline CDR1 is SQVTM and CDR2 ANQGSEA. V gave up 2 bases and J gave up 8 bases, with 18 bases separating them. This CDR3 spans 15 amino acids. The CDR3 spells CSVELGQAPRGELFF. The CDR3 DNA follows: TGCAGCGTTGAATTGGGCCAGGCCCCAAGGGGGGAGCTGTTTTTT.

This chain joins TRBV7-9 and TRBJ2-7, with TRBD1 as a possible D gene (5 bases). CDR3 size: 12 residues. V lost 3 bases to trimming and J lost 5 bases, with 8 bases between them. CDR1 and CDR2 (germline): SEHNR, FQNEAQ (reference sequence). CDR3 residues: CASSFVDNEQYF. The CDR3 DNA follows: TGTGCCAGCAGCTTTGTGGACAACGAGCAGTACTTC.